Below, one T cell receptor beta chain is given with its context. This entry is derived from a study of blood T cell repertoires in COVID-19. Study in general: T cells, B-cell-depleted T cells, or PBMCs supplied cDNA or gDNA.

Original processing notes: By means of reference gene primer amplification, nucleated cell counts were estimated. Generated by immunoSEQ multiplex PCR, the TCRdb table keeps only in-frame clones and is missing some. That table is the source of V, J and clone size, and D and trimming were worked out from the DNA. In the table there are 220,000 or so clones, more than 75% of which are singletons. The cohort comprised adults aged about 18 to 100 years residing in about 25 US areas. Each participant's cohort was designated according to participant-reported clinical history. The CDR3 consists of 14 residues. The V gene's germline CDR1 is SGHVS and CDR2 FQNEAQ. V gave up 4 bases and J gave up 4 bases, with 13 bases separating them.

The chain couples TRBV7-8 to TRBJ2-5; D is unclear. The sequenced sample consisted of PBMCs or T cells enriched from blood (not recorded which). The source is a woman between 50 and 59 years old who had recovered from COVID-19. CDR3 DNA sequence: TGTGCCAGCAGCTGGTTGACTCTGGTAGAGACCCAGTACTTC. This gives the protein CASSWLTLVETQYF.